The sequence of this T cell receptor (beta chain) was determined in a study of graft-versus-host responses after intestinal transplantation. Findings and limits, study-wide: Those patients showing graft-donor T cell macrochimerism displayed high graft-versus-host to host-versus-graft clonal ratios in allografts. The authors found GvH clones in recipient marrow, some appearing first in ileum or blood.

This table comes from immunoSEQ multiplex PCR, and its TCRdb copy is limited to in-frame clones, with some not included. The table lists approximately 54,000 clones, about 90% of them singletons. Turning to this clone: The antigen remains unidentified.

This specimen consisted of PBMCs, obtained roughly 680 days after intestinal transplant. The clonotype originates from a human patient who received an intestinal transplant, so some T cells may come from the graft donor.

CDR3 coding DNA: TGTGCCAGCACCGGGACAGGGGGCACCACTGAAGCTTTCTTT. Protein: CASTGTGGTTEAFF. The chain has TRBV18 and TRBJ1-1; TRBD1 aligns across 12 bases. CDR1 KGHSH and CDR2 LQKENI come from the germline V gene. V gave up 8 bases and J gave up 4 bases; unmatched junction bases: 5. The CDR3 is 14 amino acids.